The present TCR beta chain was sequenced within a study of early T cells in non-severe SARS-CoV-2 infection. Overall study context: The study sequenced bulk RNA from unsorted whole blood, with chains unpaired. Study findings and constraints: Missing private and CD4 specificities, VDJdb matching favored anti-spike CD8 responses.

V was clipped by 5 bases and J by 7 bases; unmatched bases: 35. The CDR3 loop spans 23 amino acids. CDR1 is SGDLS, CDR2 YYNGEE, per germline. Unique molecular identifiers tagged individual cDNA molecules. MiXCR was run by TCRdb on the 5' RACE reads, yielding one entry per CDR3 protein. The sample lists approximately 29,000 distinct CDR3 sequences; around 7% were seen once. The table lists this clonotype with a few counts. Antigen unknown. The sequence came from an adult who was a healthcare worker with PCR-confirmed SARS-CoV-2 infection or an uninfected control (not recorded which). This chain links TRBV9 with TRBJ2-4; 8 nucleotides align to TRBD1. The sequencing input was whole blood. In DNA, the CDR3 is TGTGCCAGCAGGGGGCCTGAGACAGGGGATTGTTCGAACCGAGTTTTTATATGGAACATTCAGTACTTC. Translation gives CASRGPETGDCSNRVFIWNIQYF.